This T cell receptor (beta chain) comes out of a study of blood T cells in healthy people across ages. Together with a sample-barcoded 5' primer, a J-beta primer mix was included in a second PCR lasting about 6 to 11 cycles. Each CDR3 protein is one row after TCRdb ran MiXCR on the 5' RACE reads. This sample has about 1.4 million distinct CDR3 sequences, with 59% found just once. Each donor gave around 9.3 milliliters of peripheral blood. This CDR3 comprises 11 residues. With 3 bases removed from V and 7 bases from J, the gap between germline ends came to 4 bases. Sequencing input: blood. The chain links TRBV23-1 to TRBJ1-5; the D is unclear. TRBV23-1 is treated as an ORF (open reading frame) with a function not yet certain. The TCR comes from a man between 18 and 29 years old in good health. The CDR3 coding sequence is TGCGCCAGCAGTCACCGACAGCCCCAGCATTTT. Its protein product is CASSHRQPQHF.